This T cell receptor beta chain was recovered during a study of T cell responses to AZD1222 COVID-19 vaccine. Whole-study findings and limits: Regions 160-218 and 743-854 dominated among vaccine-associated CD4 TCRs spanning spike.

Assay used: immunoSEQ multiplex PCR; TCRdb lists only in-frame clones, some missing. The data contain some 120,000 clones, roughly nine tenths of them singletons. Of note for this clone: Its antigen remains unknown.

CDR1 and CDR2 (germline): SGHAT, FQNNGV. V was cut by 5 bases and J by 6 bases, with 20 bases left in between. The CDR3 loop spans 15 amino acids. Sequenced here: peripheral blood, sampled 28 days after the second AZD1222 dose. The rearrangement links TRBV11-2 to TRBJ2-7; D remains ambiguous. This sequence was found in an adult who received the AZD1222 COVID-19 vaccine. This CDR3 reads CASSPDPTLRSEQYF. The CDR3 DNA reads as TGTGCCAGCAGCCCAGACCCGACGTTGAGGAGCGAGCAGTACTTC.